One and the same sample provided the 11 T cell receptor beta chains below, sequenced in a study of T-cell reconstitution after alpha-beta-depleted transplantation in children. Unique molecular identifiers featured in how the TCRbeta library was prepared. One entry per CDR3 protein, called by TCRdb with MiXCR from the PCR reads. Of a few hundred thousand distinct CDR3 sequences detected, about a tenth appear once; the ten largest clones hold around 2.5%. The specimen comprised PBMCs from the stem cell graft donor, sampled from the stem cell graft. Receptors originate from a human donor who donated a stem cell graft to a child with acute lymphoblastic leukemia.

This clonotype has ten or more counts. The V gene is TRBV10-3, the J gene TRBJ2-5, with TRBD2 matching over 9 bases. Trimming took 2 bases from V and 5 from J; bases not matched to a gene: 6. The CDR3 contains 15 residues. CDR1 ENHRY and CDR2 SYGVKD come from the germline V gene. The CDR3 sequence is CAISEGSGSLETQYF. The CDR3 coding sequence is TGTGCCATCAGTGAGGGTAGCGGGAGTCTGGAGACCCAGTACTTC.

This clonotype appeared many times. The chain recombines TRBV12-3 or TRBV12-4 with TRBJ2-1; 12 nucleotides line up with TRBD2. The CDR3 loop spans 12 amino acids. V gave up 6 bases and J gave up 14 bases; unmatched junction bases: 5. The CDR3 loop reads CASRLAGGLKFF. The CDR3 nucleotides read TGTGCCAGCAGACTAGCGGGAGGACTAAAGTTCTTC.

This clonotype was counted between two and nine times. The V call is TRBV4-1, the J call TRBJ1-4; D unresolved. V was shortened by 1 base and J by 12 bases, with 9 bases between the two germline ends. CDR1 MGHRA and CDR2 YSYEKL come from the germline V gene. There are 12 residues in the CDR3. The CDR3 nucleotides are TGCGCCAGCAGCCAAGGTTCCCGTGAACTGTTTTTT. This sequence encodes CASSQGSRELFF.

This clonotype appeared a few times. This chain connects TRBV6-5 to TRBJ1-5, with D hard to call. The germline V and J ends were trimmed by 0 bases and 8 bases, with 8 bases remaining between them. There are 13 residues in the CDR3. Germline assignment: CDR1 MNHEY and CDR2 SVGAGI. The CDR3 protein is CASSYSRAEPQHF. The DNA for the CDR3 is TGTGCCAGCAGTTACTCGAGGGCGGAGCCCCAGCATTTT.

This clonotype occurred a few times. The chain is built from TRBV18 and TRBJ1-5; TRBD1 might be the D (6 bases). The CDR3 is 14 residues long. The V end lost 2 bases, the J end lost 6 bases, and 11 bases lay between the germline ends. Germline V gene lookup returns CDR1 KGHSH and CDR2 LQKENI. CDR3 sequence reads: CASSPEGVGQPQHF. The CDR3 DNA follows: TGTGCCAGCTCACCAGAGGGGGTGGGTCAGCCCCAGCATTTT.

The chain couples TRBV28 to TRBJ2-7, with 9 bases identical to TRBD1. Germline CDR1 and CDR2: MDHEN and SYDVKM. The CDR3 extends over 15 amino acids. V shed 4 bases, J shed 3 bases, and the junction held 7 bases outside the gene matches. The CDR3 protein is CASSSLTGQGYEQYF. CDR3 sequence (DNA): TGTGCCAGCAGTTCCCTAACGGGACAGGGCTACGAGCAGTACTTC.

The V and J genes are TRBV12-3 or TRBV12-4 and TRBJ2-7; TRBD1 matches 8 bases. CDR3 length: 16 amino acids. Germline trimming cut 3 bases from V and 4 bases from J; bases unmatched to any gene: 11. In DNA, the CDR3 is TGTGCCAGCAGTTTCGATGCGGGACAGGCGTTTTACGAGCAGTACTTC. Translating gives CASSFDAGQAFYEQYF.

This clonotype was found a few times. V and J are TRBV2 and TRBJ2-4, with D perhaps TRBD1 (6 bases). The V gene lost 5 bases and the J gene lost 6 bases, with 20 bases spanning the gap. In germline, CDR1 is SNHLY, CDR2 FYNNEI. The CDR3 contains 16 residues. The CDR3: CASSNHPGQFGNIQYF. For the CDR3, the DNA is TGTGCCAGCAGTAACCATCCGGGACAATTTGGAAACATTCAGTACTTC.

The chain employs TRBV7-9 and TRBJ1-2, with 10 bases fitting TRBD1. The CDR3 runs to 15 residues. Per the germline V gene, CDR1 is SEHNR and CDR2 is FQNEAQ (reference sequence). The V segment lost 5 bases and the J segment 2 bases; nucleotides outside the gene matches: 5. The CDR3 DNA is TGTGCCAGCAGCGTGAGACAGGGGGCCAACTATGGCTACACCTTC. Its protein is CASSVRQGANYGYTF.

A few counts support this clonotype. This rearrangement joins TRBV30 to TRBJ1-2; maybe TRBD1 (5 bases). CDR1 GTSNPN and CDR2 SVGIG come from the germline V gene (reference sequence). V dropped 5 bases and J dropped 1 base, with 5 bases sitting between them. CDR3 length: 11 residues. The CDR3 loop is CAWDSNYGYTF. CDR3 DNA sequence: TGTGCCTGGGACAGTAACTATGGCTACACCTTC.

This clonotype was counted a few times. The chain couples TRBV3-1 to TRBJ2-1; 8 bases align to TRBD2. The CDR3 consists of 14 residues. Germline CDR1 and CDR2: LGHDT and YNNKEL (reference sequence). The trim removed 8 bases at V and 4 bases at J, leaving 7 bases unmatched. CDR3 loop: CASWSGRDYNEQFF. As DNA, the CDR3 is TGTGCCAGCTGGAGCGGGAGAGATTACAATGAGCAGTTCTTC.